What follows are 19 T cell receptor beta chains derived from one specimen sequenced in a study of T-cell memory formation after mild COVID-19. TCRdb re-analysed the 5' RACE reads in MiXCR, keeping a single row per CDR3 protein. Here the sample spans about 200,000 distinct CDR3 sequences, roughly 10% being singletons. Specimen: PBMCs or a T cell subset sorted from them (not recorded which). The receptors originated from a man between 18 and 35 years old who had mild COVID-19 (a few samples of this study predate the infection). Cell type and time point are not known.

This clonotype appeared a few times. This rearrangement joins TRBV20-1 to TRBJ2-2, with TRBD1 as a possible D gene (6 bases). The V gene's germline CDR1 is DFQATT and CDR2 SNEGSKA (reference sequence). The CDR3 is 15 amino acids. With 0 bases removed from V and 3 bases from J, the gap between germline ends came to 11 bases. The CDR3 reads CSARDPGDDTGELFF. In DNA form, the CDR3 reads TGCAGTGCTAGAGACCCAGGGGATGACACCGGGGAGCTGTTTTTT.

In its sample, this clonotype was seen a few times. The genes are TRBV4-2 and TRBJ1-1, with D possibly being TRBD1 (5 bases). Germline loops: CDR1 LGHNA, CDR2 YNFKEQ. The V gene lost 3 bases and the J gene lost 5 bases, with 16 bases spanning the gap. The CDR3 covers 15 residues. DNA of the CDR3: TGTGCCAGCAGCCAGGGGGACCCCGATGGGACTGAAGCTTTCTTT. Its protein is CASSQGDPDGTEAFF.

A few counts support this clonotype. The chain links TRBV24-1 to TRBJ1-2; no definite D call. V lost 0 bases, J lost 4 bases, and 8 bases lay in between. CDR3 length equals 14 residues. Germline lookup yields CDR1 KGHDR and CDR2 SFDVKD. The CDR3 loop reads CATSDLDMGYGYTF. CDR3 coding DNA: TGTGCCACCAGTGATTTGGATATGGGCTATGGCTACACCTTC.

This clonotype appeared a few times. The chain joins TRBV7-2 to TRBJ1-2; D uncertain. This CDR3 has 15 amino acids. Germline CDR1 and CDR2: SGHTA and FQGNSA. Trimming shortened V by 6 bases and J by 2 bases, and 16 bases separated the two germline ends. The CDR3 DNA sequence: TGTGCCAGCAGTTCACGCCAGGCACAGAACTATGGCTACACCTTC. Residues: CASSSRQAQNYGYTF.

This clonotype has just a few counts. The gene calls are TRBV6-5 and TRBJ2-7; 9 positions agree with TRBD1. The germline V gene encodes CDR1 MNHEY and CDR2 SVGAGI. The CDR3 contains 16 residues. After removal of 0 bases from V and 6 bases from J, the junction contained 9 bases not matched to a gene. CDR3: CASSYSSGTGLAEQYV. Here the CDR3 DNA reads TGTGCCAGCAGTTACTCTTCCGGGACAGGGCTAGCCGAGCAGTACGTC.

This clonotype showed up just a few times. The rearrangement links TRBV12-3 or TRBV12-4 to TRBJ2-7; D is ambiguous. CDR3 size: 12 residues. Trimming left V 5 bases short and J 5 bases short, with 10 bases between. CDR3 sequence: CASSVRSHEQYF. The CDR3 DNA reads as TGTGCCAGCAGTGTCCGGAGCCACGAGCAGTACTTC.

This clonotype occurred a few times. The V call is TRBV4-3, the J call TRBJ1-2; no clear D gene. Per the germline V gene, CDR1 is LGHNA and CDR2 is YSLEER. Trimming took 1 base from V and 3 from J, leaving 15 bases between them. The CDR3 has 16 amino acids. CDR3 nucleotide sequence: TGCGCCAGCAGCCAAGCAGGCTCACTCGTAGACTATGGCTACACCTTC. This translates into CASSQAGSLVDYGYTF.

This clonotype came up a few times. This chain links TRBV6-2 or TRBV6-3 with TRBJ2-4, with D uncertain. V lost 3 bases and J lost 10, with 16 bases in between. The CDR3 covers 14 residues. CDR1 and CDR2 (germline): MNHEY, SVGEGT. CDR3 protein: CASSYWSSAEIQYF. CDR3 coding DNA: TGTGCCAGCAGTTATTGGAGCTCCGCAGAGATTCAGTACTTC.

The chain joins TRBV4-1 to TRBJ1-3, with 9 bases fitting TRBD1. Germline loops: CDR1 MGHRA, CDR2 YSYEKL. This CDR3 is 15 amino acids long. V gave up 5 bases and J gave up 2 bases; unmatched junction bases: 4. The CDR3 region has the DNA TGCGCCAGCAGCGGACAGGGGCTCACTGGAAACACCATATATTTT. Protein: CASSGQGLTGNTIYF.

The chain couples TRBV7-2 to TRBJ2-3; D gene ambiguous. Germline lookup yields CDR1 SGHTA and CDR2 FQGNSA. CDR3 length: 13 amino acids. Trimming left V 0 bases short and J 6 bases short, with 7 bases between. The CDR3 DNA follows: TGTGCCAGCAGCTTAGCGAGTATGGATACGCAGTATTTT. It translates to CASSLASMDTQYF. The whole variable domain, filled in from reference TRBV7-2 and TRBJ2-3, reads GAGVSQSPSNKVTEKGKDVELRCDPISGHTALYWYRQSLGQGLEFLIYFQGNSAPDKSGLPSDRFSAERTGGSVSTLTIQRTQQEDSAVYLCASSLASMDTQYFGPGTRLTVL.

In this sample, this clonotype turned up many times. This rearrangement joins TRBV7-2 to TRBJ1-5, with a tentative D call TRBD1 (6 bases). V lost 5 bases to trimming and J lost 11 bases, with 16 bases between them. From germline, CDR1 is SGHTA and CDR2 FQGNSA. The CDR3 is 13 amino acids. The CDR3 sequence: CASSVRGDQAQHF. Here the CDR3 DNA reads TGTGCCAGCAGCGTAAGGGGGGATCAAGCCCAGCATTTT.

The V call is TRBV10-3, the J call TRBJ2-2, with 10 bases identical to TRBD1. The CDR3 extends over 15 amino acids. Germline CDR1 is ENHRY and CDR2 is SYGVKD. V lost 6 bases, J lost 6 bases, and 7 bases stayed unmatched. The CDR3 DNA sequence: TGTGCCATCAGGACCGGGACAGGGGTCTCCGGGGAGCTGTTTTTT. This gives the protein CAIRTGTGVSGELFF.

The chain joins TRBV5-1 to TRBJ1-1, with TRBD1 matching 9 bases. V was pared by 4 bases and J by 3 bases, with 10 bases of the junction left unmatched. The V gene's germline CDR1 is SGHRS and CDR2 YFSETQ. The CDR3 has 16 residues. In DNA, the CDR3 is TGCGCCAGCAGCAGAGGGGACAGGGTGACGGACACTGAAGCTTTCTTT. Amino acids: CASSRGDRVTDTEAFF. Full variable domain (outside the CDR3, taken from reference TRBV5-1 and TRBJ1-1): KAGVTQTPRYLIKTRGQQVTLSCSPISGHRSVSWYQQTPGQGLQFLFEYFSETQRNKGNFPGRFSGRQFSNSRSEMNVSTLELGDSALYLCASSRGDRVTDTEAFFGQGTRLTVV.

The sample holds many counts of this clonotype. The rearrangement uses TRBV7-2 and TRBJ2-2; D is unclear. Germline CDR1 SGHTA, CDR2 FQGNSA. Trimming left V 7 bases short and J 1 base short, with 16 bases between. CDR3 length: 16 residues. The CDR3 loop is CASTLGPRQNTGELFF. DNA of the CDR3: TGTGCCAGCACCCTAGGACCCAGGCAGAACACCGGGGAGCTGTTTTTT.

This clonotype was seen only a few times. The chain has TRBV7-6 and TRBJ2-7; D possibly matches TRBD1 or TRBD2 (7 bases each). V gave up 1 base and J gave up 7 bases, with 23 bases separating them. The CDR3 totals 17 residues. Germline V gene lookup returns CDR1 SGHVS and CDR2 FNYEAQ. In DNA, the CDR3 is TGTGCCAGCAGCTTAGTGTACAGGGGAAAGTCGGGGGGTGAGCAGTACTTC. Amino acid sequence: CASSLVYRGKSGGEQYF.

This clonotype was counted between two and nine times. The gene calls are TRBV7-9 and TRBJ1-1; D remains ambiguous. CDR1 is SEHNR, CDR2 FQNEAQ, per germline (reference sequence). Trimming stripped 5 bases from V and 4 bases from J, with 11 bases between. There are 13 residues in the CDR3. CDR3 nucleotide sequence: TGTGCCAGCAGCACCCTCTGGGGCACTGAAGCTTTCTTT. Protein: CASSTLWGTEAFF. The variable domain in full, with the rest retrieved from reference TRBV7-9 and TRBJ1-1, is DTGVSQNPRHKITKRGQNVTFRCDPISEHNRLYWYRQTLGQGPEFLTYFQNEAQLEKSRLLSDRFSAERPKGSFSTLEIQRTEQGDSAMYLCASSTLWGTEAFFGQGTRLTVV.

The chain couples TRBV4-2 to TRBJ2-3; D is possibly TRBD2 (6 bases). Germline assignment: CDR1 LGHNA and CDR2 YNFKEQ. Trimming stripped 4 bases from V and 6 bases from J, with 26 bases between. CDR3 length: 18 residues. The chain's CDR3 is CASSPQDSISGGPDTQYF. The DNA for the CDR3 is TGTGCCAGCAGCCCACAAGATAGTATTAGCGGAGGGCCGGATACGCAGTATTTT.

The chain employs TRBV20-1 and TRBJ2-7, with TRBD2 matching over 7 bases. There are 13 residues in the CDR3. Germline loops: CDR1 DFQATT, CDR2 SNEGSKA (reference sequence). The ends lost 5 bases at V and 1 base at J; junction bases unmatched: 5. Here the CDR3 reads CSALGRGSYEQYF. CDR3 in DNA: TGCAGTGCTCTAGGGCGGGGGTCCTACGAGCAGTACTTC.

This chain uses TRBV21-1 with TRBJ2-4; the table's D call, TRBD1, has no DNA check behind it. TRBV21-1 is a pseudogene locus. CDR3 length: 18 residues. This CDR3 is CASIPTWRGGLAKNIQYF. In nucleotides, the CDR3 is TGTGCCAGCATCCCTACGTGGAGAGGGGGCCTAGCCAAAAACATTCAGTACTTC.